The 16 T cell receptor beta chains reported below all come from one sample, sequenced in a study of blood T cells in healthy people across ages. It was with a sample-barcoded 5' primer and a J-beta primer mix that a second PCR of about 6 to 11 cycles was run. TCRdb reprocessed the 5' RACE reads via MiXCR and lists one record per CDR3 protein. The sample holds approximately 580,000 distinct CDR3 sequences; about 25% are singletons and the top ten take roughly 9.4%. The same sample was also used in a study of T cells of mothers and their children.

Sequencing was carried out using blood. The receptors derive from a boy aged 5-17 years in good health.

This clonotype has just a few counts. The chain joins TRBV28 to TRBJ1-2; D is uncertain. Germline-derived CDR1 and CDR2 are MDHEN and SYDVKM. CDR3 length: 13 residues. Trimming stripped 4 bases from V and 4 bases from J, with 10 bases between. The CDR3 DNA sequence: TGTGCCAGCAGTTCCGGACGGTTCTATGGCTACACCTTC. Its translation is CASSSGRFYGYTF.

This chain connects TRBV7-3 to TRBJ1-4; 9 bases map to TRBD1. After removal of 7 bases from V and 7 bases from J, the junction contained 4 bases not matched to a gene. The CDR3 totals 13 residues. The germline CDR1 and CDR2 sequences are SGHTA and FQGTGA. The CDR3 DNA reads TGTGCCAGCACCGAGGGACAGGGTGAAAAACTGTTTTTT. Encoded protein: CASTEGQGEKLFF.

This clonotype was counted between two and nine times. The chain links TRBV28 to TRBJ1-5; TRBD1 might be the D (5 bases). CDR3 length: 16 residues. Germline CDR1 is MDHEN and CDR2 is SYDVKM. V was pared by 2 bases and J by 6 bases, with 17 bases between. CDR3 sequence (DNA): TGTGCCAGCAGTTTAGGCGCAGGGATAATAGGTCAGCCCCAGCATTTT. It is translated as CASSLGAGIIGQPQHF.

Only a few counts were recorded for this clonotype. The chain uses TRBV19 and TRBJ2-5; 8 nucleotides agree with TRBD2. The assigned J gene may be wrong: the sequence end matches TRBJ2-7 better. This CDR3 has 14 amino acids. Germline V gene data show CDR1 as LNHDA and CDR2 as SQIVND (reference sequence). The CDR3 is CASSTAGEHYEQYF. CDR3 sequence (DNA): TGTGCCAGTAGTACAGCGGGGGAACATTACGAGCAGTACTTC.

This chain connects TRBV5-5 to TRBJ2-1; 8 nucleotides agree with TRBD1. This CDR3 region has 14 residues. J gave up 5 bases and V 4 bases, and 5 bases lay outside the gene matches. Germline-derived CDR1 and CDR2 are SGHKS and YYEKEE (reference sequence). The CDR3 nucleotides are TGTGCCAGCAGCCTGGGACAGGTAAACAATGAGCAGTTCTTC. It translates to CASSLGQVNNEQFF.

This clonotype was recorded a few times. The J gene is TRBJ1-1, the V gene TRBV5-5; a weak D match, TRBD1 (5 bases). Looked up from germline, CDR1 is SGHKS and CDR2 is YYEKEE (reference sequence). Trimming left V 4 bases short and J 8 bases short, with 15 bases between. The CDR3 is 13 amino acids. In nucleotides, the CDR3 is TGTGCCAGCAGCGGGGCTGGGCATCAAGAAGCTTTCTTT. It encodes CASSGAGHQEAFF.

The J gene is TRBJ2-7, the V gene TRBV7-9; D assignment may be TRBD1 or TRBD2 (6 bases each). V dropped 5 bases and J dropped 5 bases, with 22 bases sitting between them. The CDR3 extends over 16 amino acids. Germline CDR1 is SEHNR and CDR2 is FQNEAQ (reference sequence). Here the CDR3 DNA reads TGTGCCAGCAGCCCCCTTAATGTCGGGGGCTGGGACGAGCAGTACTTC. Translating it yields CASSPLNVGGWDEQYF.

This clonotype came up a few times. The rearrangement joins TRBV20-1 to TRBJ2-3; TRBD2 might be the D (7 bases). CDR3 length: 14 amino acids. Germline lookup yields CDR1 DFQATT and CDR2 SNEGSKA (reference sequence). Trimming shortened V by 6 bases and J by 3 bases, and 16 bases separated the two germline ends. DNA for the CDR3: TGCAGTGCGACCACCGGGGGGCGGACAGATACGCAGTATTTT. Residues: CSATTGGRTDTQYF.

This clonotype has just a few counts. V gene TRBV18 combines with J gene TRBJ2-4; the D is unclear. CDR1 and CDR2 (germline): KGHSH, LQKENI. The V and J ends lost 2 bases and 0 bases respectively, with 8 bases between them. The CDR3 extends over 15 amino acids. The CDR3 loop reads CASSPLREAKNIQYF. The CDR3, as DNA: TGTGCCAGCTCACCATTGCGTGAAGCCAAAAACATTCAGTACTTC. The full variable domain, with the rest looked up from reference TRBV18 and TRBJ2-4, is NAGVMQNPRHLVRRRGQEARLRCSPMKGHSHVYWYRQLPEEGLKFMVYLQKENIIDESGMPKERFSAEFPKEGPSILRIQQVVRGDSAAYFCASSPLREAKNIQYFGAGTRLSVL.

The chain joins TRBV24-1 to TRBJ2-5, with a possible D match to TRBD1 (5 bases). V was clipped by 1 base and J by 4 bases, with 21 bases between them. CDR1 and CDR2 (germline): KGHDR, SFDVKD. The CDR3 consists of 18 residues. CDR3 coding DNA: TGTGCCACCAGTGATTTTAGTGGTGGCCCAGGGTTGAGAGAGACCCAGTACTTC. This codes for CATSDFSGGPGLRETQYF.

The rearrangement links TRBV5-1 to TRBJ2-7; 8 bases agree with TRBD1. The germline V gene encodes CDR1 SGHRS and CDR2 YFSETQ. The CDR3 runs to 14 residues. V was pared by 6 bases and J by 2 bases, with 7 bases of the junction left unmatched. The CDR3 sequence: CASNIGTGPYEQYF. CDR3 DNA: TGCGCCAGCAACATCGGGACAGGCCCCTACGAGCAGTACTTC.

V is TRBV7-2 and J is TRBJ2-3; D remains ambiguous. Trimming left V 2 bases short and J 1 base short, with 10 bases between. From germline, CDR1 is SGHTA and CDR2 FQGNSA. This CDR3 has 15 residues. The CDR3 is CASSLQELGTDTQYF. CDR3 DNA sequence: TGTGCCAGCAGCTTACAAGAGCTGGGCACAGATACGCAGTATTTT. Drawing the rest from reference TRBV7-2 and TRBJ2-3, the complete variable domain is GAGVSQSPSNKVTEKGKDVELRCDPISGHTALYWYRQSLGQGLEFLIYFQGNSAPDKSGLPSDRFSAERTGGSVSTLTIQRTQQEDSAVYLCASSLQELGTDTQYFGPGTRLTVL.

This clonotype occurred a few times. The CDR3 DNA sequence: TGTGCCAGCAGGAACCCCAACTACGAGCAGTACTTC. Translating gives CASRNPNYEQYF. V gene TRBV7-9 combines with J gene TRBJ2-7, with no clear D. There are 12 residues in the CDR3. The germline V gene has CDR1 SEHNR and CDR2 FQNEAQ (reference sequence). Trimming took off 6 bases at V and 3 bases at J, with 9 bases between the two ends.

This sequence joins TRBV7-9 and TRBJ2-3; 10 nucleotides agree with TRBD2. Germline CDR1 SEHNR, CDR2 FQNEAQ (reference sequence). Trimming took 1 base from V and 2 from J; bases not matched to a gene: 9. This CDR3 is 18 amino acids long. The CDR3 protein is CASSLGASGSTNTDTQYF. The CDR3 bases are TGTGCCAGCAGCTTAGGAGCTAGCGGGAGTACGAACACAGATACGCAGTATTTT.

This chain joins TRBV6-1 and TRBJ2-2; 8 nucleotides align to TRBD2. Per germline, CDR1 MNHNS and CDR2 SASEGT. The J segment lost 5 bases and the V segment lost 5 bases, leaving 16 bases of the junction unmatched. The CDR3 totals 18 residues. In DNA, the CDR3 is TGTGCCAGCAGTCGATTGGGACTAGTGGCCTCTTGGACCGGGGAGCTGTTTTTT. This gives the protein CASSRLGLVASWTGELFF.

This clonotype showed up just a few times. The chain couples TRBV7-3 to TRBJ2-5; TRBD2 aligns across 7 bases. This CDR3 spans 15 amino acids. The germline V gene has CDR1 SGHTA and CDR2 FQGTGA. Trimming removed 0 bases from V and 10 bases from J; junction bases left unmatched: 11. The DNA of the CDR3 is TGTGCCAGCAGCTTAACGTTCGGGGCCCGGGAGGTCCAGTACTTC. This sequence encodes CASSLTFGAREVQYF.